The rows below give T cell receptor beta chains drawn from one sample of a study of blood T cell repertoires in COVID-19. Profiling relied on immunoSEQ multiplex PCR, and the TCRdb table lists in-frame clones only, not all of them. The table records 500,000 to 600,000 clones, about 89% of them present only once. Sequencing was done on a sample of peripheral blood. All receptors derive from a woman aged 50 to 60 with COVID-19, enrolled during active disease. Each CDR3 is given with its conserved first and last residue.

V: TRBV28
CDR3: CASSPRLADTQYF

V: TRBV4-1
CDR3: CASSHTGSYYGYTF

V: TRBV5-4
CDR3: CASSLTGGFSIQYF

V: TRBV27
CDR3: CASSSVLLGANVLTF

V: TRBV3-1/TRBV3-2
CDR3: CASSLGPIGANEQFF

V: TRBV2
CDR3: CASSARGLKTEAFF

V: TRBV19
CDR3: CASSTDRESPLHF

V: TRBV4-1
CDR3: CASSHTGTGGHEQYF

V: TRBV12-3/TRBV12-4
CDR3: CASSYDSNYGYTF

V: TRBV4-2
CDR3: CASSQGGFGDGYTF

V: TRBV4-2
CDR3: CASSQVPGLAIGDTQYF

V: TRBV7-8
CDR3: CASSLYADRGTDTQYF

V: TRBV3-1/TRBV3-2
CDR3: CASSQSLGWEQFF

V: TRBV5-1
CDR3: CASSYGTGGGGYNSPLHF

V: TRBV25-1
CDR3: CASSETGKTFF

V: TRBV27
CDR3: CASFARGRGTGELFF

V: TRBV5-5
CDR3: CASSLDYLGRNTEAFF

V: TRBV29-1
CDR3: CSAEVPGQGNYGYTF

V: TRBV5-4
CDR3: CASSMSTGTEAYEAFF

V: TRBV6-5
CDR3: CASRGDTSSYNEQFF

V: TRBV7-9
CDR3: CASSLRRRADTQYF

V: TRBV5-1
CDR3: CASSSSTEMDGYTF